This TCR beta chain originates from a study of CD8+ T cells in alopecia areata (dated by TCRdb to 2017 to 2018). Some background on the complete study: In both human patients and the C3H/HeJ mouse model, the study applied high-throughput TCRbeta sequencing to look at T cell clonal expansion in alopecia areata. Human TCRbeta sequencing covered scalp tissue and sorted CD4+ and CD8+ peripheral blood T cells from patchy and totalis/universalis alopecia areata patients and healthy controls. Clonality in the scalp was compared among normal scalp (n=4), patchy alopecia areata scalp (n=8), and alopecia totalis/universalis scalp (n=8). The RNA source kit depended on sample type: the PAXgene miRNA kit for fixed scalp, the miRNeasy kit for PBMCs, and the RNeasy kit for mouse skin. immunoSEQ multiplex PCR using 35 Vbeta forward primers and 13 Jbeta reverse primers was used to amplify TCRbeta CDR3 regions.

Library preparation employed the immunoSEQ multiplex PCR assay. RNA was extracted from all samples and reverse transcribed into cDNA, which served as template for TCR sequencing. SuperScript III was used to make first-strand cDNA, primed with a 2:1 mix of oligo-dT and random hexamers. A synthetic immune receptor repertoire was used to measure amplification bias, and any remaining bias was corrected computationally. Per the original workflow: Raw reads were preprocessed to remove errors, and CDR3 was defined according to IMGT conventions as the region from the conserved cysteine to phenylalanine. Clonality was calculated as 1 minus Shannon entropy normalized by log2 of the number of productive unique TCRs. Scalp TCRbeta sequences were cross-referenced with sorted blood CD4 and CD8 repertoires so that the CD4 or CD8 identity of scalp clones could be inferred. TCRdb mirrors the immuneACCESS table, restricted to in-frame sequences. Some clones are absent from its copies; in checked studies, under half trace to an unresolved V gene, and the reason for the others is unknown. V and J calls and clone size are as listed in that table; D and trimming were resolved from the DNA. The sample profile shows roughly 120,000 clones; less than 80% of them were found once. The ten biggest clones cover approximately 2.6% of the sample.

Here is what the overall study found, with its caveats: TCR sequences shared between patients were less clear than in mice, possibly partly because of HLA diversity in the patient population. Higher clonality and more expanded CD8+ clones were observed in lesional scalp than in normal scalp, particularly in alopecia totalis/universalis, a finding suggestive of antigenic drive. Scalp TCR repertoire analysis is complicated because resident alphabeta T cells in normal human skin are also sequenced, whereas mouse skin is dominated by gammadelta T cells.

After PBMCs were isolated by density centrifugation and stained for CD3, CD4 and CD8, a FACSAria was used to sort CD4+ and CD8+ T cells. Scalp biopsies and blood samples were obtained from unaffected controls. In the germline V gene, CDR1 corresponds to SNHLY and CDR2 to FYNNEI. From its cysteine to its phenylalanine, the CDR3 spans 13 amino acids. Of all the DNA, just the CDR3 is kept, 39 bases in frame from base 1. V was cut back by 6 bases and J by 0 bases, leaving a gap of 8 bases between them. Comments on this clone: This clone's antigen is unknown. No base-level quality is on record; no much larger clone is a single base apart.

Sequencing was performed on CD4+ T cells sorted from blood. The clonotype originates from a human donor in good health. Recombination joined TRBV2 with TRBJ1-1; the D gene is unclear. The CDR3 in this case is CASRRMMNTEAFF. In nucleotides, the sequence is TGTGCCAGCAGGAGAATGATGAACACTGAAGCTTTCTTT. Joined to the reference TRBV2 and TRBJ1-1 proteins, this CDR3 gives the full variable domain: EPEVTQTPSHQVTQMGQEVILRCVPISNHLYFYWYRQILGQKVEFLVSFYNNEISEKSEIFDDQFSVERPDGSNFTLKIRSTKLEDSAMYFCASRRMMNTEAFFGQGTRLTVV.